These 4 T cell receptor beta chains came from one sample sequenced in a study of blood T cell repertoires in COVID-19 (dated by TCRdb to the early 2020s). Libraries were constructed by the immunoSEQ multiplex PCR assay. TCRdb stores this immuneACCESS table with in-frame sequences only. Part of the clones is absent; in the studies checked, under half of the shortfall reflects unresolved V genes, and no reason is known for the rest. The sample table contains 50,000 to 75,000 clones; only one count was recorded for 90% to 95% of them. The ten largest clones take up 6.5% to 9.5% of the sample. The specimen sequenced was peripheral blood. All receptors derive from a human donor in a cohort sampled during active COVID-19.

This chain connects TRBV19 to TRBJ1-4; tentatively, D is TRBD1 (6 bases). The ends were cut back, 6 bases at V and 5 bases at J, with 13 bases in the middle. The CDR3 covers 14 residues. CDR1 is LNHDA and CDR2 is SQIVND in the germline V gene (reference sequence). The CDR3 DNA reads as TGTGCCAGTAGCCAGACAGGTATAAATGAAAAACTGTTTTTT. It translates to CASSQTGINEKLFF.

CDR3 nucleotide sequence: TGTGCCAGCAGTTTTCAGGGCCCCTACGAGCAGTACTTC. Protein product: CASSFQGPYEQYF. V usage is TRBV27 and J usage is TRBJ2-7; D may be TRBD1 (5 bases). The CDR3 is 13 amino acids. Germline V lookup: CDR1 MNHEY, CDR2 SMNVEV (reference sequence). Trimming shortened V by 3 bases and J by 2 bases, and 8 bases separated the two germline ends.

The chain uses TRBV6-2 or TRBV6-3 and TRBJ2-5; a weak D match, TRBD2 (5 bases). The CDR3 covers 14 residues. Germline assignment: CDR1 MNHEY and CDR2 SVGEGT. The germline V and J ends were trimmed by 5 bases and 2 bases, with 12 bases remaining between them. The CDR3: CASSQLRGQETQYF. The CDR3 nucleotides read TGTGCCAGCAGTCAACTCCGCGGGCAAGAGACCCAGTACTTC.

The chain joins TRBV27 to TRBJ2-3; 8 bases are shared with TRBD1. V shed 2 bases, J shed 11 bases, and the junction held 3 bases outside the gene matches. Germline V gene data show CDR1 as MNHEY and CDR2 as SMNVEV (reference sequence). This CDR3 has 12 amino acids. CDR3 amino acids: CASSLGDRKQYF. The CDR3 DNA follows: TGTGCCAGCAGTTTAGGGGACAGGAAGCAGTATTTT.